The rows below give T cell receptor beta chains drawn from one sample of a study of TIL therapy for anti-PD-1-resistant metastatic lung cancer. This table comes from immunoSEQ multiplex PCR, and its TCRdb copy is limited to in-frame clones, with some not included. The profile shows tens of thousands of clones, 69% of them singletons. The sample was blood, taken at baseline. The receptors stem from a person between 30 and 80 years old with non-small cell lung cancer. Both conserved end residues are part of each CDR3. Fields, in order: CDR3 DNA, CDR3 protein, clone size, V gene, D gene, J gene. D genes are given only for firm matches. Only some rows state a clone size, as once, few, many or a class for expanded clones.

CDR3nt: TGTGCCAGCAGCTTCTCCAGGGGTGAAGGAGAGACCCAGTACTTC
CDR3aa: CASSFSRGEGETQYF
abundance: .
v_gene: TRBV5-8
d_gene: .
j_gene: TRBJ2-5

CDR3nt: TGTGCCAGCAGTTCGCCTTCCTTGAACACTGAAGCTTTCTTT
CDR3aa: CASSSPSLNTEAFF
abundance: .
v_gene: TRBV6-5
d_gene: .
j_gene: TRBJ1-1

CDR3nt: TGTGCCTGGAGTGTAGGGGGGAGGGGCGAGCAGTACTTC
CDR3aa: CAWSVGGRGEQYF
abundance: once
v_gene: TRBV30
d_gene: .
j_gene: TRBJ2-7

CDR3nt: TGTGCCAGCGGGGCGGGAGGGCCGTATGAGCAGTTCTTC
CDR3aa: CASGAGGPYEQFF
abundance: .
v_gene: TRBV9
d_gene: TRBD2
j_gene: TRBJ2-1

CDR3nt: TGTGCCAGCAGCCAAGAAAGGACAGCAATGAACACTGAAGCTTTCTTT
CDR3aa: CASSQERTAMNTEAFF
abundance: .
v_gene: TRBV4-2
d_gene: .
j_gene: TRBJ1-1

CDR3nt: TGCGCCAGCAGCTTGTTAGGAGGGGGCTTTAATGAAAAACTGTTTTTT
CDR3aa: CASSLLGGGFNEKLFF
abundance: .
v_gene: TRBV5-1
d_gene: TRBD1
j_gene: TRBJ1-4

CDR3nt: TGTGCCAGCCTTGACAGCTCTGGGGCCAACGTCCTGACTTTC
CDR3aa: CASLDSSGANVLTF
abundance: .
v_gene: TRBV14
d_gene: .
j_gene: TRBJ2-6

CDR3nt: TGCGCCAGCAGCCTCCAACCCGGGACTAGCGGGAGTCGGGAGACCCAGTACTTC
CDR3aa: CASSLQPGTSGSRETQYF
abundance: .
v_gene: TRBV4-1
d_gene: TRBD2
j_gene: TRBJ2-5

CDR3nt: TGTGCCAGCAGCACCGCTAGCGGGGGGGCCAGTAATTCCTACAATGAGCAGTTCTTC
CDR3aa: CASSTASGGASNSYNEQFF
abundance: .
v_gene: TRBV7-6
d_gene: TRBD2
j_gene: TRBJ2-1

CDR3nt: TGCAGTGCTGGCCGGGACAGGGGCAAGTATTTT
CDR3aa: CSAGRDRGKYF
abundance: .
v_gene: TRBV20-1
d_gene: TRBD1
j_gene: TRBJ2-3

CDR3nt: TGTGCCAGCAGCTGGACATGGGGGACGGGCTACGAGCAGTACTTC
CDR3aa: CASSWTWGTGYEQYF
abundance: .
v_gene: TRBV11-2
d_gene: .
j_gene: TRBJ2-7

CDR3nt: TGTGCCAGTAGTATAGTGGGCGGTCCAGATGAGCAGTTCTTC
CDR3aa: CASSIVGGPDEQFF
abundance: .
v_gene: TRBV19
d_gene: .
j_gene: TRBJ2-1

CDR3nt: TGTGCCAGCAGGGGGGGGGTCTATAGCAATCAGCCCCAGCATTTT
CDR3aa: CASRGGVYSNQPQHF
abundance: few
v_gene: TRBV2
d_gene: .
j_gene: TRBJ1-5

CDR3nt: TGTGCCAGTACATGGGGGGCAAATCAGCCCCAGCATTTT
CDR3aa: CASTWGANQPQHF
abundance: .
v_gene: TRBV19
d_gene: .
j_gene: TRBJ1-5

CDR3nt: TGCGCCAGCAGCTTGGATACACCAGGGTCCACTGAAGCTTTCTTT
CDR3aa: CASSLDTPGSTEAFF
abundance: few
v_gene: TRBV5-1
d_gene: .
j_gene: TRBJ1-1

CDR3nt: TGTGCCAGCAGCGAGACAGCGAACACCGGGGAGCTGTTTTTT
CDR3aa: CASSETANTGELFF
abundance: .
v_gene: TRBV11-1
d_gene: .
j_gene: TRBJ2-2

CDR3nt: TGTGCCAGCAGCTACGGATCGAACACTGAAGCTTTCTTT
CDR3aa: CASSYGSNTEAFF
abundance: .
v_gene: TRBV5-1
d_gene: .
j_gene: TRBJ1-1

CDR3nt: TGTGCCTGGAGTTCGACAGTCAATCAGCCCCAGCATTTT
CDR3aa: CAWSSTVNQPQHF
abundance: .
v_gene: TRBV30
d_gene: .
j_gene: TRBJ1-5

CDR3nt: TGTGCCACCAGCAGAGGGACTAGCCCTTCCTACGAGCAGTACTTC
CDR3aa: CATSRGTSPSYEQYF
abundance: .
v_gene: TRBV15
d_gene: TRBD2
j_gene: TRBJ2-7

CDR3nt: TGTGCCTGGAGTCCACAGGGGGCGAGTGAAGCTTTCTTT
CDR3aa: CAWSPQGASEAFF
abundance: .
v_gene: TRBV30
d_gene: TRBD1
j_gene: TRBJ1-1

CDR3nt: TGTGCCTGGGGGCCGGTGGAGCTACAATACTCCTACAATGAGCAGTTCTTC
CDR3aa: CAWGPVELQYSYNEQFF
abundance: .
v_gene: TRBV30
d_gene: .
j_gene: TRBJ2-1

CDR3nt: TGCGCCAGCAGGACTAGCGGGGGGGCGGAAGAGACCCAGTACTTC
CDR3aa: CASRTSGGAEETQYF
abundance: .
v_gene: TRBV5-1
d_gene: TRBD2
j_gene: TRBJ2-5

CDR3nt: TGTGCCAGCAGCTTGGCTAAGAACACTGAAGCTTTCTTT
CDR3aa: CASSLAKNTEAFF
abundance: .
v_gene: TRBV7-9
d_gene: .
j_gene: TRBJ1-1

CDR3nt: TGTGCCAGCAGGAGACGGGAAGGGGCCGGGGAGCTGTTTTTT
CDR3aa: CASRRREGAGELFF
abundance: .
v_gene: TRBV5-4
d_gene: .
j_gene: TRBJ2-2

CDR3nt: TGCAGCGTCCGACAGGGTCAAAATTCACCCCTCCACTTT
CDR3aa: CSVRQGQNSPLHF
abundance: .
v_gene: TRBV29-1
d_gene: TRBD1
j_gene: TRBJ1-6

CDR3nt: TGTGCCAGCAGTGAGTTCCCGATCGAAAAACTGTTTTTT
CDR3aa: CASSEFPIEKLFF
abundance: .
v_gene: TRBV2
d_gene: .
j_gene: TRBJ1-4

CDR3nt: TGTGCCAGCATCCTGATGGCCGCGGGGGGCTACACCTTC
CDR3aa: CASILMAAGGYTF
abundance: .
v_gene: TRBV6-1
d_gene: .
j_gene: TRBJ1-2

CDR3nt: TGTGCCAGCACTCCCCGGACGGATCGGAACACTGAAGCTTTCTTT
CDR3aa: CASTPRTDRNTEAFF
abundance: few
v_gene: TRBV6-5
d_gene: .
j_gene: TRBJ1-1

CDR3nt: TGTGCCAGCTCACCAATGAGTCCTCCCTATAATGAAAAACTGTTTTTT
CDR3aa: CASSPMSPPYNEKLFF
abundance: .
v_gene: TRBV18
d_gene: .
j_gene: TRBJ1-4

CDR3nt: TGCGCCAGCAGCTTGTTCCCCCAGGGTGGCGGCTATGGCTACACCTTC
CDR3aa: CASSLFPQGGGYGYTF
abundance: .
v_gene: TRBV5-1
d_gene: .
j_gene: TRBJ1-2

CDR3nt: TGCGCCAGCAGTCACCCGGAGTGGGACAACTCCTACGAGCAGTACTTC
CDR3aa: CASSHPEWDNSYEQYF
abundance: .
v_gene: TRBV23-1
d_gene: .
j_gene: TRBJ2-7

CDR3nt: TGTGCCATCAGTGAGCGACTAGCGGGAAACAATGAGCAGTTCTTC
CDR3aa: CAISERLAGNNEQFF
abundance: few
v_gene: TRBV10-3
d_gene: TRBD2
j_gene: TRBJ2-1

CDR3nt: TGTGCCAGCAGTGATGGCCCCCCGAAGGCCACCCAGTACTTC
CDR3aa: CASSDGPPKATQYF
abundance: .
v_gene: TRBV2
d_gene: .
j_gene: TRBJ2-5

CDR3nt: TGTGCCAGCAGTGAAGCTAACCGTGAGCAGTTCTTC
CDR3aa: CASSEANREQFF
abundance: few
v_gene: TRBV2
d_gene: .
j_gene: TRBJ2-1

CDR3nt: TGTGCCAGCAGTTGGGAGACTAGCGGCTCCTACGAGCAGTACTTC
CDR3aa: CASSWETSGSYEQYF
abundance: .
v_gene: TRBV27
d_gene: TRBD2
j_gene: TRBJ2-7

CDR3nt: TGTGCCAGCAGCTTGGGACAGAGCCTCTCCTACGAGCAGTACTTC
CDR3aa: CASSLGQSLSYEQYF
abundance: few
v_gene: TRBV5-8
d_gene: .
j_gene: TRBJ2-7

CDR3nt: TGTGCCAGCACCCCGCATGTACAGACCGAGCAGTACTTC
CDR3aa: CASTPHVQTEQYF
abundance: .
v_gene: TRBV6-5
d_gene: .
j_gene: TRBJ2-7

CDR3nt: TGTGCCTGGAGTCCTCCCGGCGTGATGTTCGGGACAGGGATTAAGAATGAGCAGTTCTTC
CDR3aa: CAWSPPGVMFGTGIKNEQFF
abundance: .
v_gene: TRBV30
d_gene: TRBD1
j_gene: TRBJ2-1

CDR3nt: TGTGCCAGCAGCGCGATTGATAGCAATCAGCCCCAGCATTTT
CDR3aa: CASSAIDSNQPQHF
abundance: .
v_gene: TRBV9
d_gene: .
j_gene: TRBJ1-5

CDR3nt: TGTGCCAGCAGCTTGGGGGGGGACTCTGGAAACACCATATATTTT
CDR3aa: CASSLGGDSGNTIYF
abundance: .
v_gene: TRBV5-4
d_gene: .
j_gene: TRBJ1-3

CDR3nt: TGTGCCAGCAGCGTAGCCCCGACAGGGGGCAAGGGAGATACGCAGTATTTT
CDR3aa: CASSVAPTGGKGDTQYF
abundance: .
v_gene: TRBV9
d_gene: TRBD1
j_gene: TRBJ2-3

CDR3nt: TGTGCCAGCAACGTGGGGGCTATGGTGGGTGAGCAGTTCTTC
CDR3aa: CASNVGAMVGEQFF
abundance: .
v_gene: TRBV14
d_gene: .
j_gene: TRBJ2-1

CDR3nt: TGTGCCAGCAGCCCACCCCAGGGGCGGAATTCACCCCTCCACTTT
CDR3aa: CASSPPQGRNSPLHF
abundance: .
v_gene: TRBV28
d_gene: .
j_gene: TRBJ1-6

CDR3nt: TGTGCCAGCTCACCACGGACAGGGGACCTGTACGAGCAGTACTTC
CDR3aa: CASSPRTGDLYEQYF
abundance: few
v_gene: TRBV18
d_gene: TRBD1
j_gene: TRBJ2-7

CDR3nt: TGTGCCTGGAAGAGCGGCGGGTCTGGGGATGAGCAGTTCTTC
CDR3aa: CAWKSGGSGDEQFF
abundance: .
v_gene: TRBV30
d_gene: .
j_gene: TRBJ2-1

CDR3nt: TGTGCCAGCAGTTATGAGGGGAATGGCTACACCTTC
CDR3aa: CASSYEGNGYTF
abundance: few
v_gene: TRBV6-5
d_gene: .
j_gene: TRBJ1-2

CDR3nt: TGCAGCGTAAGGGCAGGGGGATACACTGAAGCTTTCTTT
CDR3aa: CSVRAGGYTEAFF
abundance: .
v_gene: TRBV29-1
d_gene: TRBD1
j_gene: TRBJ1-1

CDR3nt: TGTGCCAGCCGGTTGAGGGCGGCTGGGGAAGGGGCCAACGTCCTGACTTTC
CDR3aa: CASRLRAAGEGANVLTF
abundance: few
v_gene: TRBV2
d_gene: .
j_gene: TRBJ2-6

CDR3nt: TGTGCCAGCAGCTTCGACCGGGCTGGGGCCAACGTCCTGACTTTC
CDR3aa: CASSFDRAGANVLTF
abundance: .
v_gene: TRBV7-2
d_gene: .
j_gene: TRBJ2-6

CDR3nt: TGCAGCGTTGGGGACAGGTTAAACACTGAAGCTTTCTTT
CDR3aa: CSVGDRLNTEAFF
abundance: .
v_gene: TRBV29-1
d_gene: TRBD1
j_gene: TRBJ1-1

CDR3nt: TGTGCCAGCAGTGAAGCTGGGAATCTCTATGGCTACACCTTC
CDR3aa: CASSEAGNLYGYTF
abundance: .
v_gene: TRBV6-1
d_gene: .
j_gene: TRBJ1-2

CDR3nt: TGTGCCAGCAGTCTTCGGACAGACAACTATGGCTACACCTTC
CDR3aa: CASSLRTDNYGYTF
abundance: once
v_gene: TRBV6-1
d_gene: .
j_gene: TRBJ1-2

CDR3nt: TGCGCCAGCAGCTTGGACGGGACAGGGAAAAAACTGTTTTTT
CDR3aa: CASSLDGTGKKLFF
abundance: .
v_gene: TRBV5-1
d_gene: TRBD1
j_gene: TRBJ1-4

CDR3nt: TGTGCCAGCAGCTTGGAGGTCATTTCCTACGAGCAGTACTTC
CDR3aa: CASSLEVISYEQYF
abundance: .
v_gene: TRBV5-5
d_gene: .
j_gene: TRBJ2-7

CDR3nt: TGTGCCAGCAGCTTATTAGTCTCCTACAATGAGCAGTTCTTC
CDR3aa: CASSLLVSYNEQFF
abundance: once
v_gene: TRBV5-6
d_gene: .
j_gene: TRBJ2-1

CDR3nt: TGCGCCAGCAGCTTACAGGGGACCGGGGAGCTGTTTTTT
CDR3aa: CASSLQGTGELFF
abundance: .
v_gene: TRBV5-1
d_gene: TRBD1
j_gene: TRBJ2-2

CDR3nt: TGTGCCAGCAGCTCCGACATCCGGGGTGCCTACGAGCAGTACTTC
CDR3aa: CASSSDIRGAYEQYF
abundance: .
v_gene: TRBV11-2
d_gene: .
j_gene: TRBJ2-7